This paragraph reports one T cell receptor (beta chain). The data were obtained in a study of T cell responses to AZD1222 COVID-19 vaccine. Sequenced by immunoSEQ multiplex PCR; TCRdb stores in-frame clones only, minus some. The data contain under 130,000 clones, approximately 88% of them singletons. CDR1 and CDR2 (germline): LGHNA, YSLEER. This CDR3 spans 17 amino acids. Trimming took off 0 bases at V and 6 bases at J, with 19 bases between the two ends. The chain joins TRBV4-3 to TRBJ2-3; the D gene is possibly TRBD1 (7 bases). The sample was peripheral blood, taken on day 0 of AZD1222 vaccination. The source is an adult in good health. The CDR3: CASSQELRRGDPDTQYF. CDR3 nucleotides: TGCGCCAGCAGCCAAGAACTCCGCAGGGGGGACCCGGATACGCAGTATTTT.